A single sample is the source of the 13 T cell receptor beta chains below, sequenced in a study of cytomegalovirus exposure and HLA in healthy donors. 60 Vbeta and 13 Jbeta primers were used in PCR. Produced via immunoSEQ multiplex PCR; TCRdb's table is partial and in-frame only. The table for this sample gives 50,000 or so clones. The sample comprised PBMCs. The receptors shown here come from a man in his forties in good health and CMV-seropositive.

The chain combines TRBV7-9 with TRBJ2-5, with D unresolved. The length of the CDR3 is 15 residues. The V end lost 5 bases, the J end lost 5 bases, and 18 bases lay between the germline ends. Germline assignment: CDR1 SEHNR and CDR2 FQNEAQ (reference sequence). The CDR3 spells CASSHRVFHGETQYF. In DNA form, the CDR3 reads TGTGCCAGCAGCCACCGGGTCTTTCATGGGGAGACCCAGTACTTC.

The chain employs TRBV9 and TRBJ1-1, with TRBD1 matching 7 bases. The CDR3 has 13 amino acids. From germline, CDR1 is SGDLS and CDR2 YYNGEE. V gave up 6 bases and J gave up 7 bases; unmatched junction bases: 9. The CDR3 loop is CASTKGQHSEAFF. In nucleotides, the CDR3 is TGTGCCAGCACCAAGGGACAGCACAGTGAAGCTTTCTTT.

The chain has TRBV30 and TRBJ1-1; maybe TRBD1 (6 bases). This CDR3 region has 13 residues. Trimming pared 4 bases from V and 4 bases from J, leaving 13 bases between. Looked up from germline, CDR1 is GTSNPN and CDR2 is SVGIG (reference sequence). CDR3 loop: CAWTPGGATEAFF. For the CDR3, the DNA is TGTGCCTGGACCCCTGGGGGGGCCACTGAAGCTTTCTTT. The full variable domain, its missing parts supplied by reference TRBV30 and TRBJ1-1, is SQTIHQWPATLVQPVGSPLSLECTVEGTSNPNLYWYRQAAGRGLQLLFYSVGIGQISSEVPQNLSASRPQDRQFILSSKKLLLSDSGFYLCAWTPGGATEAFFGQGTRLTVV.

The chain carries TRBV7-7 and TRBJ2-2; D not certain. Trimming removed 5 bases at V and 6 bases at J, with 7 bases between. This CDR3 region has 12 residues. From germline, CDR1 is SSHAT and CDR2 FNYEAQ (reference sequence). The CDR3 nucleotides read TGTGCCAGCAGCCCCATGTCCGGGGAGCTGTTTTTT. It codes for CASSPMSGELFF. The whole variable domain, remainder taken from reference TRBV7-7 and TRBJ2-2, is GAGVSQSPRYKVTKRGQDVTLRCDPISSHATLYWYQQALGQGPEFLTYFNYEAQPDKSGLPSDRFSAERPEGSISTLTIQRTEQRDSAMYRCASSPMSGELFFGEGSRLTVL.

The rearrangement uses TRBV6-6 and TRBJ1-6, with 10 bases that match TRBD1. Losses at the gene ends were 5 bases for V and 7 bases for J; bases not matched to a gene: 5. The CDR3 sequence is 15 residues long. Germline CDR1 is MNHNY and CDR2 is SVGAGI (reference sequence). CDR3: CASSLWDRGNSPLHF. CDR3 DNA: TGTGCCAGCAGTCTCTGGGACAGGGGAAATTCACCCCTCCACTTT.

J is TRBJ2-5 and V is TRBV7-8, with a weak D call TRBD2 (5 bases). Germline V lookup: CDR1 SGHVS, CDR2 FQNEAQ. V gave up 4 bases and J gave up 5 bases, with 23 bases separating them. The CDR3 is 17 amino acids. In nucleotides, the CDR3 is TGTGCCAGCAGCTCCCCCCGCGCGGACTTCTTTTCCGAGACCCAGTACTTC. Protein sequence: CASSSPRADFFSETQYF.

The chain carries TRBV12-5 and TRBJ2-7, with a possible D match to TRBD1 (8 bases). Germline V gene lookup returns CDR1 LGHNT and CDR2 FRNRAP. The CDR3 runs 13 residues. V dropped 5 bases and J dropped 7 bases, with 15 bases sitting between them. CDR3 DNA: TGTGCTAGTGGTCCCGGACAGGGAGGGGAGCAGTACTTC. Protein product: CASGPGQGGEQYF. The complete variable domain, with remaining parts taken from reference TRBV12-5 and TRBJ2-7, reads DARVTQTPRHKVTEMGQEVTMRCQPILGHNTVFWYRQTMMQGLELLAYFRNRAPLDDSGMPKDRFSAEMPDATLATLKIQPSEPRDSAVYFCASGPGQGGEQYFGPGTRLTVT.

The V call is TRBV19, the J call TRBJ2-6; maybe TRBD2 (6 bases). The CDR3 loop spans 14 amino acids. V shed 7 bases and J shed 1 base, with 8 bases lying between them. The germline V gene has CDR1 LNHDA and CDR2 SQIVND (reference sequence). The CDR3 region is CASIRGSGANVLTF. CDR3 coding DNA: TGTGCCAGTATACGGGGGTCTGGGGCCAACGTCCTGACTTTC.

This chain links TRBV4-2 with TRBJ1-1; no reliable D call. Germline V gene lookup returns CDR1 LGHNA and CDR2 YNFKEQ. The CDR3 loop spans 13 amino acids. Trimming removed 0 bases at V and 7 bases at J, with 9 bases between. The CDR3: CASSQDLRVEAFF. The CDR3 DNA sequence: TGTGCCAGCAGCCAAGATTTACGGGTTGAAGCTTTCTTT.

Worth noting for this clone: Other nucleotide sequences in the sample specify the same CDR3. This chain links TRBV25-1 with TRBJ2-7; 9 bases are a match to TRBD1. This CDR3 has 15 residues. The V gene's germline CDR1 is MGHDK and CDR2 SYGVNS. The V and J ends lost 2 bases and 2 bases, in that order; junction bases with no gene match: 4. The CDR3 region is CASSEPGQGPYEQYF. Written as DNA, the CDR3 is TGTGCCAGCAGTGAACCGGGACAGGGACCCTACGAGCAGTACTTC.

The V call is TRBV5-6, the J call TRBJ2-4; 7 bases are a match to TRBD2. CDR3 length equals 14 residues. J was trimmed by 3 bases and V by 5 bases; bases with no gene match: 5. Germline assignment: CDR1 SGHDT and CDR2 YYEEEE. The CDR3 DNA reads TGTGCCAGCAGGGGGGGGTTTGGCAAAAACATTCAGTACTTC. This gives the protein CASRGGFGKNIQYF.

This chain connects TRBV19 to TRBJ1-2; TRBD1 agrees at 9 bases. This CDR3 has 12 residues. Looked up from germline, CDR1 is LNHDA and CDR2 is SQIVND (reference sequence). Trimming at V came to 5 bases and at J to 8 bases, leaving 3 bases not matched to a gene. In DNA form, the CDR3 reads TGTGCCAGTAGTCGGACAGGGGACGGCTACACCTTC. As protein: CASSRTGDGYTF.

The rearrangement uses TRBV29-1 and TRBJ2-7; TRBD1 matches 9 bases. The CDR3 contains 15 residues. The germline CDR1 and CDR2 sequences are SQVTM and ANQGSEA. Trimming cost V 1 base and J 4 bases; bases outside gene matches: 8. This CDR3 reads CSVEGGDRERYEQYF. The DNA for the CDR3 is TGCAGCGTTGAAGGCGGGGACAGGGAAAGATACGAGCAGTACTTC.